What follows are 22 T cell receptor beta chains derived from one specimen sequenced in a study of T cells in Graves' hyperthyroidism and ophthalmopathy. TCR beta CDR3 region amplification was performed from RNA transcripts. TCR CDR3 underwent first-round RT-PCR with the HTBI primer set. One entry per CDR3 protein, called by TCRdb with MiXCR from the multiplex PCR reads. The sample shows about 620,000 distinct CDR3 sequences, roughly 16% of them seen only once. The sample taken for sequencing was blood. All receptors derive from a woman aged 25 to 39 with Graves' hyperthyroidism.

This clonotype was seen ten or more times. The rearrangement uses TRBV12-3 or TRBV12-4 and TRBJ2-2; possible D gene TRBD2, 6 bases. The CDR3 contains 15 residues. V lost 7 bases to trimming and J lost 3 bases, with 15 bases between them. CDR3 amino acids: CASTPLRLDTGELFF. Written as DNA, the CDR3 is TGTGCCAGCACCCCCTTAAGACTAGACACCGGGGAGCTGTTTTTT.

Ten or more counts support this clonotype. V is TRBV3-1 and J is TRBJ1-2, with a tentative D call TRBD1 (5 bases). The CDR3 runs 14 residues. V gave up 2 bases and J gave up 4 bases, with 11 bases separating them. The germline CDR1 and CDR2 sequences are LGHDT and YNNKEL (reference sequence). CDR3 in amino acids: CASSQLVQAYGYTF. For the CDR3, the DNA is TGTGCCAGCAGCCAATTGGTACAGGCCTATGGCTACACCTTC. The full variable domain, in which reference TRBV3-1 and TRBJ1-2 provide the parts outside the CDR3, is DTAVSQTPKYLVTQMGNDKSIKCEQNLGHDTMYWYKQDSKKFLKIMFSYNNKELIINETVPNRFSPKSPDKAHLNLHINSLELGDSAVYFCASSQLVQAYGYTFGSGTRLTVV.

This chain connects TRBV30 to TRBJ1-2; possibly TRBD1 for D (5 bases). CDR1 is GTSNPN, CDR2 SVGIG, per germline (reference sequence). V dropped 2 bases and J dropped 7 bases, with 8 bases sitting between them. This CDR3 contains 11 residues. The CDR3 DNA reads TGTGCCTGGAGTTGGGGGGGTGGCTACACCTTC. This gives the protein CAWSWGGGYTF. Using reference TRBV30 and TRBJ1-2 for the parts outside the CDR3, the full variable domain is SQTIHQWPATLVQPVGSPLSLECTVEGTSNPNLYWYRQAAGRGLQLLFYSVGIGQISSEVPQNLSASRPQDRQFILSSKKLLLSDSGFYLCAWSWGGGYTFGSGTRLTVV.

This clonotype was detected many times. This chain connects TRBV2 to TRBJ1-1, with D perhaps matching TRBD1 (6 bases). The CDR3 is 14 residues long. V gave up 6 bases and J gave up 0 bases, with 11 bases separating them. Per the germline V gene, CDR1 is SNHLY and CDR2 is FYNNEI. CDR3 sequence: CASRKDRMNTEAFF. The CDR3 nucleotides are TGTGCCAGCAGAAAGGACAGAATGAACACTGAAGCTTTCTTT.

Remarks on this clonotype: A much larger clonotype is one base distant, so this may be a read error. The J gene is TRBJ1-1, the V gene TRBV20-1; no clear D gene. The CDR3 is 11 residues long. From germline, CDR1 is DFQATT and CDR2 SNEGSKA (reference sequence). Trimming left V 5 bases short and J 1 base short, with 5 bases between. The CDR3 coding sequence is TGCAGTGCTTGGGAGAACACTGAAGCTTTCTTT. It yields the protein CSAWENTEAFF.

This chain uses TRBV6-1 with TRBJ1-1; a possible D gene is TRBD1 (6 bases). V shed 6 bases and J shed 4 bases, with 21 bases lying between them. This CDR3 comprises 16 residues. Germline loops: CDR1 MNHNS, CDR2 SASEGT. The CDR3 bases are TGTGCCAGCAGAGACGGGACAAATCCACGATTCACTGAAGCTTTCTTT. It is translated as CASRDGTNPRFTEAFF.

This clonotype was counted ten times or more. This chain connects TRBV27 to TRBJ1-1; a possible D gene is TRBD1 (6 bases). Per the germline V gene, CDR1 is MNHEY and CDR2 is SMNVEV (reference sequence). The CDR3 runs to 15 residues. V was trimmed by 0 bases and J by 3 bases, leaving 11 bases between them. CDR3 nucleotides: TGTGCCAGCAGTTTATCCCATGGGGGCGACACTGAAGCTTTCTTT. This translates into CASSLSHGGDTEAFF.

This sequence joins TRBV18 and TRBJ2-3, with a weak D call TRBD2 (5 bases). Germline values: CDR1 KGHSH, CDR2 LQKENI. This CDR3 region has 13 residues. Trimming left V 3 bases short and J 4 bases short, with 8 bases between. In DNA form, the CDR3 reads TGTGCCAGCTCACCGGCGAGGGCAGATACGCAGTATTTT. Its translation: CASSPARADTQYF.

The V call is TRBV3-1, the J call TRBJ2-7; 8 bases agree with TRBD2. Unmatched junction bases numbered 9, after V lost 6 bases and J lost 2 bases. The CDR3 contains 15 residues. Germline V CDR1 and CDR2: LGHDT, YNNKEL (reference sequence). The CDR3 sequence: CASSWGSGSTYEQYF. The CDR3 nucleotides read TGTGCCAGCAGTTGGGGAAGCGGGAGTACCTACGAGCAGTACTTC.

This clonotype was seen at least ten times. The gene calls are TRBV5-1 and TRBJ2-1; 8 bases agree with TRBD1. The CDR3 sequence is 14 residues long. The V gene end was trimmed by 4 bases and the J gene end by 6 bases; junction bases not matched to a gene: 6. The V gene's germline CDR1 is SGHRS and CDR2 YFSETQ. Written as DNA, the CDR3 is TGCGCCAGCAGCGTAAGGACAGGGATCAATGAGCAGTTCTTC. Protein product: CASSVRTGINEQFF. The full variable domain, completed using reference TRBV5-1 and TRBJ2-1, is KAGVTQTPRYLIKTRGQQVTLSCSPISGHRSVSWYQQTPGQGLQFLFEYFSETQRNKGNFPGRFSGRQFSNSRSEMNVSTLELGDSALYLCASSVRTGINEQFFGPGTRLTVL.

This clonotype was found many times. V and J are TRBV7-6 and TRBJ1-2; D might be TRBD1 (5 bases). The CDR3 is 16 amino acids. Trimming removed 0 bases from V and 0 bases from J, with 11 bases in between. Per germline, CDR1 SGHVS and CDR2 FNYEAQ. DNA of the CDR3: TGTGCCAGCAGCTTAGCGCCTGGCAGGGCTAACTATGGCTACACCTTC. Translation gives CASSLAPGRANYGYTF.

This rearrangement joins TRBV20-1 to TRBJ2-3; TRBD2 agrees at 7 bases. Germline V lookup: CDR1 DFQATT, CDR2 SNEGSKA (reference sequence). CDR3 length: 15 residues. The V segment lost 3 bases and the J segment 1 base; nucleotides outside the gene matches: 7. This CDR3 is CSASRGDLGTDTQYF. The DNA of the CDR3 is TGCAGTGCTAGTCGGGGGGACTTGGGCACAGATACGCAGTATTTT.

This clonotype was picked up many times. The chain carries TRBV28 and TRBJ2-1, with 11 bases fitting TRBD2. The V gene's germline CDR1 is MDHEN and CDR2 SYDVKM. The trim removed 4 bases at V and 3 bases at J, leaving 2 bases unmatched. The CDR3 is made up of 15 amino acids. This CDR3 is CASSSGLAVYNEQFF. The CDR3 bases are TGTGCCAGCAGTTCGGGACTAGCGGTCTACAATGAGCAGTTCTTC.

This clonotype was seen repeatedly, ten times or more. The chain couples TRBV7-9 to TRBJ2-1, with D possibly TRBD2 on 6 matching bases. V was shortened by 6 bases and J by 5 bases, with 11 bases between the two germline ends. Germline V gene lookup returns CDR1 SEHNR and CDR2 FQNEAQ (reference sequence). This CDR3 comprises 13 residues. Here the CDR3 DNA reads TGTGCCAGCAGTTCCGGAGGGCACAATGAGCAGTTCTTC. Encoded protein: CASSSGGHNEQFF.

This clonotype has a count of ten or more. This chain connects TRBV7-2 to TRBJ1-1; the D gene is possibly TRBD1 (5 bases). The CDR3 runs to 13 residues. The germline V gene encodes CDR1 SGHTA and CDR2 FQGNSA. Between the trimmed V and J ends, which lost 4 bases and 1 base, there was a span of 7 bases. DNA for the CDR3: TGTGCCAGCAGCTCCGGACAGAACACTGAAGCTTTCTTT. Its protein is CASSSGQNTEAFF.

V and J are TRBV2 and TRBJ2-3, with TRBD2 as a possible D gene (6 bases). Germline CDR1 is SNHLY and CDR2 is FYNNEI. V was pared by 1 base and J by 3 bases, with 11 bases between. The CDR3 has 15 amino acids. The CDR3 DNA reads TGTGCCAGCAGTGAAGGGGACTCCAGAACAGATACGCAGTATTTT. Translation: CASSEGDSRTDTQYF.

Only a few counts were recorded for this clonotype. This chain uses TRBV10-3 with TRBJ2-1; D gene uncertain. The CDR3 covers 13 residues. The V gene's germline CDR1 is ENHRY and CDR2 SYGVKD. Trimming shortened V by 6 bases and J by 8 bases, and 14 bases separated the two germline ends. CDR3 coding DNA: TGTGCCATCAGACCAGATATTCGGGATGAGCAGTTCTTC. Residues: CAIRPDIRDEQFF.

Remarks on this clonotype: This may arise from a read error, as a much more abundant clone is one base away. J is TRBJ1-5 and V is TRBV27, with a possible D match to TRBD1 (5 bases). The ends were cut back, 7 bases at V and 5 bases at J, with 18 bases in the middle. The V gene's germline CDR1 is MNHEY and CDR2 SMNVEV (reference sequence). This CDR3 is built from 15 residues. CDR3 amino acids: CASTPHGQGDQPQHF. CDR3 sequence (DNA): TGTGCCAGCACCCCTCACGGCCAGGGCGATCAGCCCCAGCATTTT.

This clonotype was seen ten or more times. The chain recombines TRBV24-1 with TRBJ2-5, with D perhaps given as TRBD1 or TRBD2 (6 bases each). The V gene's germline CDR1 is KGHDR and CDR2 SFDVKD. The CDR3 runs 16 residues. Deletions cut 0 bases from V and 5 bases from J, with 15 bases between. CDR3: CATSDLWGADEETQYF. The CDR3 DNA follows: TGTGCCACCAGTGATTTGTGGGGGGCTGATGAGGAGACCCAGTACTTC.

In this sample, this clonotype turned up many times. The CDR3 spells CASSHRDRASPLHF. CDR3 bases: TGTGCCAGCAGTCACCGGGACAGGGCTTCACCCCTCCACTTT. The chain employs TRBV12-3 or TRBV12-4 and TRBJ1-6; 9 bases fit TRBD1. This CDR3 spans 14 amino acids. V dropped 5 bases and J dropped 9; count of bases not matched to a gene: 5.

The chain employs TRBV6-2 or TRBV6-3 and TRBJ2-7; D not resolved. Germline V gene lookup returns CDR1 MNHEY and CDR2 SVGEGT. The CDR3 spans 13 residues. V was shortened by 6 bases and J by 2 bases, with 11 bases between the two germline ends. The DNA of the CDR3 is TGTGCCAGCAGGGCTTGGCGGACCTACGAGCAGTACTTC. Its protein product is CASRAWRTYEQYF.

The V call is TRBV19, the J call TRBJ2-7; TRBD1 aligns across 7 bases. Looked up from germline, CDR1 is LNHDA and CDR2 is SQIVND (reference sequence). The CDR3 has 13 amino acids. With 5 bases clipped from V and 6 bases from J, the junction kept 7 bases outside the gene matches. The chain's CDR3 is CASSATGIIEQYF. CDR3 nucleotide sequence: TGTGCCAGTAGTGCGACAGGGATCATCGAGCAGTACTTC.